This is a list of T cell receptor beta chains from one sample in a study of beta chain features in type 1 diabetes. Sequenced by immunoSEQ multiplex PCR; TCRdb stores in-frame clones only, minus some. The table has 400,000 to 550,000 clones, 11% seen once. Specimen: naive CD4+ T cells from blood. These receptors originate from a woman aged 18-35 years in good health. Each CDR3 is given with its conserved first and last residue. The D gene is left open where the match is weak. Clone size appears in some rows only: once, few, many, or a class for an expanded clone.

abundance	j_gene	d_gene	v_gene	CDR3nt	CDR3aa
few	TRBJ2-7	.	TRBV9	TGTGCCAGCAGCGCCCAACAGGCACCTTCCTACGAGCAGTACTTC	CASSAQQAPSYEQYF
few	TRBJ2-5	.	TRBV6-1	TGTGCCAGCAGTGATAATGTTATGGGGACCCAGTACTTC	CASSDNVMGTQYF
.	TRBJ2-7	.	TRBV18	TGTGCCAGCTCACCTTCTTTCTTAGCCTACGAGCAGTACTTC	CASSPSFLAYEQYF
few	TRBJ2-1	.	TRBV5-1	TGCGCCAGCAGCTTGCAGAGGAGCTCCTACAATGAGCAGTTCTTC	CASSLQRSSYNEQFF
few	TRBJ2-1	.	TRBV7-8	TGTGCCAGCAGCTTAGCAGCCAGGTACGATGAGCAGTTCTTC	CASSLAARYDEQFF
.	TRBJ2-2	TRBD1	TRBV29-1	TGCAGCGTTGAGAGGACAGGAGCGAACACCGGGGAGCTGTTTTTT	CSVERTGANTGELFF
.	TRBJ2-1	TRBD1	TRBV5-6	TGTGCCAGCAGCTACCGACAGGGGCGGGTTCACAATGAGCAGTTCTTC	CASSYRQGRVHNEQFF
few	TRBJ2-5	.	TRBV13	TGTGCCAGCAGCTTTGGGGCGGGGCTTCAAGAGACCCAGTACTTC	CASSFGAGLQETQYF
.	TRBJ1-2	TRBD1	TRBV29-1	TGCAGCGTTGCCGTCCCGGGACAGTTGCGCTATGGCTACACCTTC	CSVAVPGQLRYGYTF
few	TRBJ2-5	.	TRBV18	TGTGCCAGCTCACCAATGGCGTCCGAAGAGACCCAGTACTTC	CASSPMASEETQYF
few	TRBJ2-2	.	TRBV4-3	TGCGCCAGCAGCAAAGTATGGGGGGCCCCCACCGGGGAGCTGTTTTTT	CASSKVWGAPTGELFF
.	TRBJ1-1	TRBD1	TRBV5-6	TGTGCCAGCATCCCCAGGGGGGAGAGGGCTGAAGCTTTCTTT	CASIPRGERAEAFF
few	TRBJ2-1	.	TRBV7-2	TGTGCCAGCAGCTCCCCTCCATTGGGCAATGAGCAGTTCTTC	CASSSPPLGNEQFF
.	TRBJ2-7	TRBD1	TRBV29-1	TGCAGCGCAGGGGAGTGGGGACAGGGCCACGAGCAGTACTTC	CSAGEWGQGHEQYF
.	TRBJ1-2	TRBD1	TRBV2	TGTGCCAGCAGTGCGGGACAGGATCATGGCTACACCTTC	CASSAGQDHGYTF
.	TRBJ1-2	.	TRBV14	TGTGCCAGCAGCCAAGATTGGTATGGCTACACCTTC	CASSQDWYGYTF
.	TRBJ2-7	TRBD2	TRBV5-4	TGTGCCAGCAGCTTGGCCCGACTAGCGGGAGAGGTAAGCGAGCAGTACTTC	CASSLARLAGEVSEQYF
.	TRBJ2-5	.	TRBV1	TGCACCAGCAGCCGATTGAATAAGCAAGAGACCCAGTACTTC	CTSSRLNKQETQYF
few	TRBJ2-1	.	TRBV7-2	TGTGCCAGCAGCTTAGAAGGTCACTCCTACAATGAGCAGTTCTTC	CASSLEGHSYNEQFF
few	TRBJ2-5	.	TRBV1	TGCACCAGCAGCCAAGATGCCCCTAAAGGGCACCAAGAGACCCAGTACTTC	CTSSQDAPKGHQETQYF
few	TRBJ2-5	.	TRBV5-1	TGCGCCAGCAGCACCCCAGGGATTCAAGAGACCCAGTACTTC	CASSTPGIQETQYF
.	TRBJ1-6	.	TRBV7-3	TGTGCCAGCGCCACCCCGGGTTCACCCCTCCACTTT	CASATPGSPLHF
.	TRBJ1-4	.	TRBV5-1	TGCGCCAGCAGCGTGGACAGCAATGTAGAAAAACTGTTTTTT	CASSVDSNVEKLFF
.	TRBJ1-1	TRBD1	TRBV13	TGTGCCAGCAGCTTACAGGGGGCGAGCACTGAAGCTTTCTTT	CASSLQGASTEAFF
few	TRBJ2-5	.	TRBV20-1	TGCAGTGCTACGGCGGAGACCCAGTACTTC	CSATAETQYF
.	TRBJ1-5	.	TRBV27	TGTGCCAGCAGTGTAGGACAGATCAATCAGCCCCAGCATTTT	CASSVGQINQPQHF
few	TRBJ1-1	.	TRBV4-3	TGCGCCAGCAGCTCCGAAGGTTGGAACACTGAAGCTTTCTTT	CASSSEGWNTEAFF
few	TRBJ1-5	TRBD1	TRBV5-6	TGTGCCAGCAGCTATGGACAGGGGACCCAGCCCCAGCATTTT	CASSYGQGTQPQHF
few	TRBJ2-2	.	TRBV7-2	TGTGCCAGCAGCGCACAGGGACCCGGGGAGCTGTTTTTT	CASSAQGPGELFF
few	TRBJ2-4	TRBD2	TRBV7-2	TGTGCCAGCAGCTCAAGACTCCTAGCGGGGGCCCGGTGGGACATTCAGTACTTC	CASSSRLLAGARWDIQYF
.	TRBJ1-2	.	TRBV29-1	TGCAGCGCACAATGGGGGCAGGGTGGCTATGGCTACACCTTC	CSAQWGQGGYGYTF
.	TRBJ2-5	TRBD1	TRBV18	TGTGCCAGCTCACCGTCGGACTGGGACAGGGATTCAGAGACCCAGTACTTC	CASSPSDWDRDSETQYF
.	TRBJ1-1	.	TRBV7-9	TGTGCCAGCAGCTTAGTCTGGGGATCGGAGGCTTTCTTT	CASSLVWGSEAFF
.	TRBJ2-1	.	TRBV4-3	TGCGCCAGCAGCCAAGAGCGGGGCCGTTTACGCAATGAGCAGTTCTTC	CASSQERGRLRNEQFF
.	TRBJ2-1	TRBD1	TRBV29-1	TGCAGCGTTTGGGGACAGCTGAATGAGCAGTTCTTC	CSVWGQLNEQFF
.	TRBJ2-3	TRBD1	TRBV5-1	TGCGCCAGCAGCTCCTTGGGGACAGGGTCAGATACGCAGTATTTT	CASSSLGTGSDTQYF
.	TRBJ2-1	.	TRBV7-8	TGTGCCAGCAGCTTAGCCAAAAGCGGAAGCGACTACAATGAGCAGTTCTTC	CASSLAKSGSDYNEQFF
few	TRBJ1-2	.	TRBV27	TGTGCCAGCAGGAAAGCCGCTCACTATGGCTACACCTTC	CASRKAAHYGYTF
.	TRBJ2-3	TRBD2	TRBV27	TGTGCCAGCAGTAGAGGGACTAGACAGTTGGATACGCAGTATTTT	CASSRGTRQLDTQYF